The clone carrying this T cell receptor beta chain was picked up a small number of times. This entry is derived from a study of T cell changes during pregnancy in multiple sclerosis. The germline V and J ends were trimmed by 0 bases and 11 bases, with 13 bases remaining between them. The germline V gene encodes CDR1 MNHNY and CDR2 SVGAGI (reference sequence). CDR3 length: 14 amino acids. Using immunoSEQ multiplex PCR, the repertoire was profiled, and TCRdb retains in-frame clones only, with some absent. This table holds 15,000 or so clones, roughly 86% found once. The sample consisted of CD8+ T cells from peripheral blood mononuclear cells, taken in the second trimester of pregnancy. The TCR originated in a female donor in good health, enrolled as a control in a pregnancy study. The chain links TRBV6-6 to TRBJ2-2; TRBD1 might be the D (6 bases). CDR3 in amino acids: CASSYSIDRLELFF. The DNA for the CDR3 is TGTGCCAGCAGTTACTCGATTGACAGGCTCGAGCTGTTTTTT.